The 26 T cell receptor beta chains in this list originate from one sample, sequenced in a study of T cells in localized non-small cell lung cancer. Data came from immunoSEQ multiplex PCR; TCRdb stores just in-frame clones and leaves some out. Of 70,000 or so clones in the sample, 65% to 85% were seen once. The sample was peripheral blood, taken before any cancer treatment. The receptors come from a female donor older than 55 with stage I lung adenocarcinoma.

As for this clone: Sequence at one end of the junction differs from germline and may be a read error. The rearrangement links TRBV19 to TRBJ2-1; 16 bases are a match to TRBD2. The CDR3 covers 13 residues. The V gene's germline CDR1 is LNHDA and CDR2 SQIVND (reference sequence). The DNA of the CDR3 is TGTGCCAGTAGTCCGGGACTAGCGGGAGGGCTGGTCTTC. It specifies CASSPGLAGGLVF.

The chain has TRBV6-1 and TRBJ1-2; no clear D. Deletions cut 3 bases from V and 7 bases from J, with 3 bases between. In germline, CDR1 is MNHNS, CDR2 SASEGT. The length of the CDR3 is 10 residues. The CDR3 here is CASSDFGYTF. CDR3 coding DNA: TGTGCCAGCAGTGATTTTGGCTACACCTTC.

This clone was seen once. CDR3 sequence reads: CASSWGRTNTEAFF. The CDR3 nucleotides read TGTGCCAGCAGCTGGGGTAGGACGAACACTGAAGCTTTCTTT. The rearrangement links TRBV7-9 to TRBJ1-1, with D unclear. There are 14 residues in the CDR3. Germline CDR1 reads SEHNR; CDR2 reads FQNEAQ (reference sequence). V was clipped by 4 bases and J by 1 base, with 10 bases between them. The complete variable domain, with remaining parts taken from reference TRBV7-9 and TRBJ1-1, reads DTGVSQNPRHKITKRGQNVTFRCDPISEHNRLYWYRQTLGQGPEFLTYFQNEAQLEKSRLLSDRFSAERPKGSFSTLEIQRTEQGDSAMYLCASSWGRTNTEAFFGQGTRLTVV.

Of note for this clone: A junction boundary mismatches the germline segment, possibly from a read error. This chain connects TRBV20-1 to TRBJ2-1; D is undetermined. Germline values: CDR1 DFQATT, CDR2 SNEGSKA (reference sequence). This CDR3 region has 11 residues. CDR3 in amino acids: CSASSSVRPVF. The DNA for the CDR3 is TGCAGTGCTAGTAGTTCAGTACGTCCGGTCTTC.

This rearrangement joins TRBV9 to TRBJ1-5; 9 bases are a match to TRBD1. With 0 bases clipped from V and 2 bases from J, the junction kept 3 bases outside the gene matches. The germline V gene has CDR1 SGDLS and CDR2 YYNGEE. This CDR3 is built from 16 residues. Here the CDR3 reads CASSVDTGGGNQPQHF. The CDR3 nucleotides read TGTGCCAGCAGCGTAGACACAGGGGGCGGCAATCAGCCCCAGCATTTT.

V gene TRBV2 combines with J gene TRBJ2-5; TRBD2 matches 9 bases. The V and J ends lost 3 bases and 5 bases, in that order; junction bases with no gene match: 4. The CDR3 runs to 14 residues. From germline, CDR1 is SNHLY and CDR2 FYNNEI. DNA for the CDR3: TGTGCCAGCAGTGATCTGGCGGGAGGGGAGACCCAGTACTTC. Translated, it gives CASSDLAGGETQYF. The variable domain in full, completed from reference TRBV2 and TRBJ2-5, reads EPEVTQTPSHQVTQMGQEVILRCVPISNHLYFYWYRQILGQKVEFLVSFYNNEISEKSEIFDDQFSVERPDGSNFTLKIRSTKLEDSAMYFCASSDLAGGETQYFGPGTRLLVL.

A few counts support this clone. The V and J genes are TRBV5-4 and TRBJ2-3; TRBD2 matches at 10 bases. J lost 3 bases, V lost 6 bases, and 7 bases had no gene match. CDR1 and CDR2 (germline): SGHNT, YYREEE (reference sequence). The CDR3 is 15 amino acids. CDR3: CASKSGGAGTDTQYF. The DNA for the CDR3 is TGTGCCAGCAAGAGCGGGGGGGCGGGGACAGATACGCAGTATTTT.

The chain joins TRBV15 to TRBJ2-5; D assignment may be TRBD1 or TRBD2 (5 bases each). The CDR3 is 15 residues long. Per the germline V gene, CDR1 is LNHNV and CDR2 is YYDKDF (reference sequence). The V end lost 0 bases, the J end lost 5 bases, and 13 bases lay between the germline ends. This chain's CDR3 is CATSRDLGDGETQYF. The CDR3 nucleotides read TGTGCCACCAGCAGAGATCTGGGGGATGGCGAGACCCAGTACTTC.

Only a few counts were recorded for this clone. The rearrangement links TRBV9 to TRBJ2-7; D gene unclear. The CDR3 extends over 13 amino acids. Germline V gene lookup returns CDR1 SGDLS and CDR2 YYNGEE. Trimming stripped 4 bases from V and 4 bases from J, with 12 bases between. CDR3 DNA sequence: TGTGCCAGCAGCACAACGGACGGTTACGAGCAGTACTTC. This gives the protein CASSTTDGYEQYF. Together with reference TRBV9 and TRBJ2-7, the CDR3 gives the full variable domain: DSGVTQTPKHLITATGQRVTLRCSPRSGDLSVYWYQQSLDQGLQFLIQYYNGEERAKGNILERFSAQQFPDLHSELNLSSLELGDSALYFCASSTTDGYEQYFGPGTRLTVT.

This chain connects TRBV7-3 to TRBJ2-2; 7 nucleotides line up with TRBD2. The CDR3 consists of 16 residues. Trimming at V came to 7 bases and at J to 0 bases, leaving 8 bases not matched to a gene. The V gene's germline CDR1 is SGHTA and CDR2 FQGTGA. The CDR3 bases are TGTGCCAGCACTCGCGTAGCGGGCGCGAACACCGGGGAGCTGTTTTTT. This codes for CASTRVAGANTGELFF. Drawing the rest from reference TRBV7-3 and TRBJ2-2, the complete variable domain is GAGVSQTPSNKVTEKGKYVELRCDPISGHTALYWYRQSLGQGPEFLIYFQGTGAADDSGLPNDRFFAVRPEGSVSTLKIQRTERGDSAVYLCASTRVAGANTGELFFGEGSRLTVL.

V and J are TRBV28 and TRBJ1-5; D gene ambiguous. Trimming pared 6 bases from V and 0 bases from J, leaving 9 bases between. The CDR3 runs 14 residues. The V gene's germline CDR1 is MDHEN and CDR2 SYDVKM. As DNA, the CDR3 is TGTGCCAGCAGGGACGTAAATAGCAATCAGCCCCAGCATTTT. It specifies CASRDVNSNQPQHF.

The V gene is TRBV7-2, the J gene TRBJ2-1, with D possibly being TRBD2 (6 bases). V was shortened by 3 bases and J by 6 bases, with 15 bases between the two germline ends. The CDR3 extends over 15 amino acids. Germline V gives CDR1 SGHTA, CDR2 FQGNSA. The CDR3 reads CASSFRSEGFNEQFF. DNA for the CDR3: TGTGCCAGCAGCTTTAGATCGGAGGGGTTCAATGAGCAGTTCTTC.

V gene TRBV11-3 combines with J gene TRBJ1-5, with D possibly matching TRBD1 (6 bases). The length of the CDR3 is 17 residues. V lost 1 base to trimming and J lost 0 bases, with 13 bases between them. The germline CDR1 and CDR2 sequences are SGHNT and YENEEA. CDR3 loop: CASSLADSRYSNQPQHF. The CDR3 coding sequence is TGTGCCAGCAGCTTAGCGGACAGCCGCTATAGCAATCAGCCCCAGCATTTT.

The rearrangement links TRBV5-1 to TRBJ2-5; 7 positions agree with TRBD1. CDR1 is SGHRS and CDR2 is YFSETQ in the germline V gene. J lost 4 bases, V lost 4 bases, and 10 bases had no gene match. The CDR3 covers 15 residues. This chain's CDR3 is CASSGGRTGPETQYF. CDR3 DNA: TGCGCCAGCAGCGGAGGTCGGACAGGTCCAGAGACCCAGTACTTC.

The rearrangement joins TRBV5-1 to TRBJ1-2; 7 nucleotides align to TRBD1. V lost 0 bases and J lost 3; bases outside the gene matches: 5. Germline V gives CDR1 SGHRS, CDR2 YFSETQ. The CDR3 extends over 15 amino acids. The CDR3 is CASSLGGQQDYGYTF. The CDR3 DNA reads as TGCGCCAGCAGCTTGGGGGGACAGCAAGACTATGGCTACACCTTC.

This rearrangement joins TRBV18 to TRBJ2-1; 11 bases fit TRBD2. V was clipped by 3 bases and J by 4 bases; unmatched bases: 5. The CDR3 has 16 amino acids. Germline V gene sequence: CDR1 KGHSH, CDR2 LQKENI. CDR3 sequence (DNA): TGTGCCAGCTCACCCAGTTTAGCGGGGGGGTACAATGAGCAGTTCTTC. It codes for CASSPSLAGGYNEQFF. Filled out from reference TRBV18 and TRBJ2-1, the complete variable domain reads NAGVMQNPRHLVRRRGQEARLRCSPMKGHSHVYWYRQLPEEGLKFMVYLQKENIIDESGMPKERFSAEFPKEGPSILRIQQVVRGDSAAYFCASSPSLAGGYNEQFFGPGTRLTVL.

The chain uses TRBV14 and TRBJ2-2; 8 positions match TRBD2. The CDR3 is 17 amino acids. V shed 4 bases and J 4 bases; nucleotides not matched to a gene: 11. Germline CDR1 and CDR2: SGHDN and FVKESK. CDR3 nucleotides: TGTGCCAGCAGCCGGAATGTGGGCAGCGGGAGCACCGGGGAGCTGTTTTTT. Encoded protein: CASSRNVGSGSTGELFF.

The gene calls are TRBV5-4 and TRBJ1-1; TRBD1 agrees at 8 bases. The CDR3 is 15 amino acids. Germline trimming cut 3 bases from V and 4 bases from J; bases unmatched to any gene: 8. The germline V gene has CDR1 SGHNT and CDR2 YYREEE (reference sequence). This CDR3 is CASSSLDRGVTEAFF. Written as DNA, the CDR3 is TGTGCCAGCAGCTCCCTAGACAGGGGAGTCACTGAAGCTTTCTTT.

This clone was observed a handful of times. The rearrangement joins TRBV5-1 to TRBJ2-5; no clear D gene. The CDR3 has 15 residues. Germline V gene data show CDR1 as SGHRS and CDR2 as YFSETQ. V was shortened by 4 bases and J by 1 base, with 14 bases between the two germline ends. In DNA form, the CDR3 reads TGCGCCAGCAGCCTGGATCCCCAAAGCCAAGAGACCCAGTACTTC. This translates into CASSLDPQSQETQYF.

The J gene is TRBJ1-1, the V gene TRBV9; D uncertain. The CDR3 runs to 13 residues. The germline gives CDR1 SGDLS, CDR2 YYNGEE. Trimming took off 4 bases at V and 5 bases at J, with 12 bases between the two ends. Here the CDR3 reads CASSRLGGTEAFF. CDR3 DNA sequence: TGTGCCAGCAGCCGCTTGGGAGGTACTGAAGCTTTCTTT. The full variable domain, completed using reference TRBV9 and TRBJ1-1, is DSGVTQTPKHLITATGQRVTLRCSPRSGDLSVYWYQQSLDQGLQFLIQYYNGEERAKGNILERFSAQQFPDLHSELNLSSLELGDSALYFCASSRLGGTEAFFGQGTRLTVV.

The V gene is TRBV7-2, the J gene TRBJ1-2; 8 bases map to TRBD1. Per germline, CDR1 SGHTA and CDR2 FQGNSA. This CDR3 has 15 residues. J gave up 1 base and V 5 bases, and 6 bases lay outside the gene matches. DNA of the CDR3: TGTGCCAGCAGCCCTGGACAGGGCGGTAACTATGGCTACACCTTC. This encodes CASSPGQGGNYGYTF.

This sequence joins TRBV6-5 and TRBJ1-4, with 9 bases matching TRBD1. Germline CDR1 reads MNHEY; CDR2 reads SVGAGI. V was clipped by 5 bases and J by 8 bases; unmatched bases: 9. The CDR3 is 15 amino acids. CDR3 DNA sequence: TGTGCCAGCAGTCAGCCGGGACAGGGTATGGAAAAACTGTTTTTT. Translated, it gives CASSQPGQGMEKLFF.

The chain has TRBV29-1 and TRBJ1-1; D ambiguous. The CDR3 loop spans 13 amino acids. Germline lookup yields CDR1 SQVTM and CDR2 ANQGSEA. V was shortened by 8 bases and J by 5 bases, with 18 bases between the two germline ends. The CDR3 region has the DNA TGCAGCACCGAGACAAACTCGGGGACTGAAGCTTTCTTT. This encodes CSTETNSGTEAFF. Full variable domain (missing parts from reference TRBV29-1 and TRBJ1-1): SAVISQKPSRDICQRGTSLTIQCQVDSQVTMMFWYRQQPGQSLTLIATANQGSEATYESGFVIDKFPISRPNLTFSTLTVSNMSPEDSSIYLCSTETNSGTEAFFGQGTRLTVV.

This clone was detected only once. The gene calls are TRBV9 and TRBJ2-7; 8 bases line up with TRBD2. The CDR3 consists of 16 residues. The germline V gene has CDR1 SGDLS and CDR2 YYNGEE. V was pared by 2 bases and J by 0 bases, with 7 bases of the junction left unmatched. CDR3 bases: TGTGCCAGCAGCGTGGGAGGGGGACTAGACTCCTACGAGCAGTACTTC. It yields the protein CASSVGGGLDSYEQYF.

The table lists this clone with a count of one. The gene calls are TRBV7-3 and TRBJ2-7; 14 bases map to TRBD2. CDR1 and CDR2 from the germline V gene are SGHTA and FQGTGA. V lost 5 bases and J lost 4; bases outside the gene matches: 16. The CDR3 length is 19 residues. In nucleotides, the CDR3 is TGTGCCAGCAGCCTAGCAGGACTAGCGGGGGGCGATTCTCTTTACGAGCAGTACTTC. Its protein product is CASSLAGLAGGDSLYEQYF. The full variable domain, in which reference TRBV7-3 and TRBJ2-7 provide the parts outside the CDR3, is GAGVSQTPSNKVTEKGKYVELRCDPISGHTALYWYRQSLGQGPEFLIYFQGTGAADDSGLPNDRFFAVRPEGSVSTLKIQRTERGDSAVYLCASSLAGLAGGDSLYEQYFGPGTRLTVT.

The V call is TRBV11-1, the J call TRBJ2-7; TRBD2 aligns across 9 bases. CDR3 length: 14 amino acids. V was pared by 5 bases and J by 7 bases, with 9 bases of the junction left unmatched. The germline gives CDR1 SGHAT, CDR2 FQDESV (reference sequence). The CDR3 here is CASSQAGGIGEQYF. Written as DNA, the CDR3 is TGTGCCAGCAGCCAAGCGGGGGGTATCGGAGAGCAGTACTTC.